This TCR beta chain was observed in a study of OX40 agonist ivuxolimab in advanced cancers. A single count supports this clone. Its target is unknown. Sequencing used immunoSEQ multiplex PCR; TCRdb keeps in-frame clones, though not all of them. The repertoire consists of some 50,000 clones, with roughly 84% occurring once and the leading ten covering roughly 4.5%. The study, taken as a whole, reports: At 0.1 to 3.0 mg/kg, clonal expansion of CD4+ and CD8+ blood T cells had occurred by week 6.

Autoimmune disease history or systemic immunosuppression meant exclusion. The sequenced sample was CD4+ or CD8+ T cells sorted from blood, obtained in a trial of the OX40 agonist ivuxolimab. This TCR was recovered from an adult with an advanced solid tumor such as melanoma, head and neck, liver or kidney cancer.

CDR3 nucleotides: TGTGCCAGCAGCTTTTTGGCAATTAATGAAAAACTGTTTTTT. Translating gives CASSFLAINEKLFF. The chain recombines TRBV7-2 with TRBJ1-4; D remains unclear. Trimming pared 3 bases from V and 4 bases from J, leaving 9 bases between. The CDR3 loop spans 14 amino acids. CDR1 is SGHTA and CDR2 is FQGNSA in the germline V gene. The complete variable domain, with remaining parts taken from reference TRBV7-2 and TRBJ1-4, reads GAGVSQSPSNKVTEKGKDVELRCDPISGHTALYWYRQSLGQGLEFLIYFQGNSAPDKSGLPSDRFSAERTGGSVSTLTIQRTQQEDSAVYLCASSFLAINEKLFFGSGTQLSVL.